Each of the 25 T cell receptor beta chains below was sequenced from the same sample in a study of cytomegalovirus exposure and HLA in healthy donors. This PCR relied on a set of 60 Vbeta primers and 13 Jbeta primers. Sequencing used immunoSEQ multiplex PCR; TCRdb keeps in-frame clones, though not all of them. Here the sample spans 150,000 to 200,000 clones, more than 70% being singletons. Sequencing was done on a sample of PBMCs. Source of these receptors: a woman between 40 and 50 years old in good health and CMV-seronegative.

This clone was counted a single time. The V call is TRBV11-2, the J call TRBJ1-1; D is perhaps TRBD1 (5 bases). V lost 5 bases and J lost 4, with 20 bases in between. The CDR3 extends over 16 amino acids. Germline CDR1 is SGHAT and CDR2 is FQNNGV. The CDR3 is CASSKGPGILITEAFF. CDR3 sequence (DNA): TGTGCCAGCAGCAAAGGGCCAGGGATTTTGATCACTGAAGCTTTCTTT.

CDR3 region: CASSLEGLAGGPNEQFF. As DNA, the CDR3 is TGTGCCAGCAGCTTAGAGGGACTAGCGGGAGGGCCGAATGAGCAGTTCTTC. This chain connects TRBV7-9 to TRBJ2-1, with 16 bases matching TRBD2. The CDR3 is 17 residues long. V was pared by 1 base and J by 7 bases, with 4 bases of the junction left unmatched. CDR1 is SEHNR, CDR2 FQNEAQ, per germline (reference sequence).

The sample holds a few counts of this clone. The V gene is TRBV6-1, the J gene TRBJ2-7; 8 nucleotides agree with TRBD2. The length of the CDR3 is 15 residues. Trimming at V came to 1 base and at J to 3 bases, leaving 5 bases not matched to a gene. Germline V gene lookup returns CDR1 MNHNS and CDR2 SASEGT. The CDR3 protein is CASSEEASGSYEQYF. The CDR3 nucleotides read TGTGCCAGCAGTGAAGAAGCCAGCGGGAGCTACGAGCAGTACTTC.

V gene TRBV4-3 combines with J gene TRBJ1-1; 9 positions match TRBD1. V lost 1 base to trimming and J lost 4 bases; unmatched junction nucleotides: 4. The CDR3 spans 15 residues. Germline CDR1 is LGHNA and CDR2 is YSLEER. CDR3 nucleotide sequence: TGCGCCAGCAGCCAAGGGACAGGGGCCCGCACTGAAGCTTTCTTT. Amino acids: CASSQGTGARTEAFF.

V gene TRBV9 combines with J gene TRBJ1-4; 7 nucleotides line up with TRBD1. Germline CDR1 is SGDLS and CDR2 is YYNGEE. Losses at the gene ends were 1 base for V and 4 bases for J; bases not matched to a gene: 4. The CDR3 covers 15 residues. The CDR3, as DNA: TGTGCCAGCAGCGTATCAGGGGGGTTTAATGAAAAACTGTTTTTT. Translated, it gives CASSVSGGFNEKLFF.

The rearrangement uses TRBV15 and TRBJ2-5; no definite D call. Germline CDR1 is LNHNV and CDR2 is YYDKDF (reference sequence). V lost 3 bases and J lost 5, with 10 bases in between. The CDR3 consists of 13 residues. DNA of the CDR3: TGTGCCACCAGCAGCCGGGTCGGGGAGACCCAGTACTTC. Translated, it gives CATSSRVGETQYF.

The V gene is TRBV10-3, the J gene TRBJ2-2, with 12 bases identical to TRBD2. CDR3 size: 20 residues. Germline V gives CDR1 ENHRY, CDR2 SYGVKD. Germline trimming cut 0 bases from V and 4 bases from J; bases unmatched to any gene: 12. The CDR3 spells CAISESIPLAGGPSTGELFF. Here the CDR3 DNA reads TGTGCCATCAGTGAGTCGATCCCGCTAGCGGGAGGGCCATCCACCGGGGAGCTGTTTTTT.

The V and J genes are TRBV30 and TRBJ1-5; D is unresolved. Germline-derived CDR1 and CDR2 are GTSNPN and SVGIG (reference sequence). CDR3 length: 13 residues. V lost 2 bases and J 0 bases, leaving 5 bases between the germline ends. CDR3 sequence (DNA): TGTGCCTGGAGTTCTCGTAGCAATCAGCCCCAGCATTTT. As protein: CAWSSRSNQPQHF.

The gene calls are TRBV28 and TRBJ1-2, with TRBD1 matching over 8 bases. The CDR3 consists of 13 residues. Germline CDR1 reads MDHEN; CDR2 reads SYDVKM. J gave up 4 bases and V 3 bases, and 1 base lay outside the gene matches. CDR3 protein: CASSLDRAYGYTF. CDR3 nucleotide sequence: TGTGCCAGCAGTTTGGACAGGGCCTATGGCTACACCTTC.

The V call is TRBV11-3, the J call TRBJ2-1; unclear D gene. This CDR3 spans 12 amino acids. V was pared by 3 bases and J by 9 bases, with 9 bases between. In germline, CDR1 is SGHNT, CDR2 YENEEA. The CDR3: CASSLGLFEQFF. The CDR3 DNA reads TGTGCCAGCAGCTTGGGCCTCTTTGAGCAGTTCTTC.

This clone was detected only once. The rearrangement joins TRBV5-1 to TRBJ2-3; 9 positions match TRBD1. Looked up from germline, CDR1 is SGHRS and CDR2 is YFSETQ. J lost 6 bases, V lost 5 bases, and 13 bases had no gene match. This CDR3 contains 16 residues. The DNA for the CDR3 is TGCGCCAGCAGTTTTACAGGGGGCAGTAATGGGGATACGCAGTATTTT. This translates into CASSFTGGSNGDTQYF.

This clone was observed once. The chain has TRBV5-1 and TRBJ2-7; maybe TRBD2 (7 bases). The V end lost 7 bases, the J end lost 6 bases, and 14 bases lay between the germline ends. The CDR3 consists of 12 residues. Germline V gives CDR1 SGHRS, CDR2 YFSETQ. The CDR3 reads CASSSRGREQYF. The CDR3 DNA follows: TGCGCCAGCTCCTCGCGGGGGCGCGAGCAGTACTTC.

This clone showed up just a few times. One end of the junction is discordant with germline, which a read error may explain. J is TRBJ2-7 and V is TRBV7-9; D might be TRBD2 (7 bases). Looked up from germline, CDR1 is SEHNR and CDR2 is FQNEAQ (reference sequence). The CDR3 length is 17 residues. The CDR3 DNA is TGTTCCAGCAGCTTAGGGGGTGCTAGCGGTTATTCCTACGAGCAGTACTTC. The encoded protein is CSSSLGGASGYSYEQYF.

The rearrangement links TRBV30 to TRBJ1-1; maybe TRBD1 (6 bases). Per the germline V gene, CDR1 is GTSNPN and CDR2 is SVGIG (reference sequence). Trimming removed 1 base from V and 3 bases from J, with 9 bases in between. The CDR3 runs to 13 residues. The CDR3 is CAWSGAGDTEAFF. The CDR3, as DNA: TGTGCCTGGAGTGGAGCAGGGGACACTGAAGCTTTCTTT.

The J gene is TRBJ2-4, the V gene TRBV29-1, with unresolved D. The CDR3 runs 12 residues. The V gene's germline CDR1 is SQVTM and CDR2 ANQGSEA. The ends were cut back, 4 bases at V and 0 bases at J, with 4 bases in the middle. CDR3 region: CSVGGAKNIQYF. The CDR3 DNA is TGCAGCGTTGGAGGAGCCAAAAACATTCAGTACTTC.

This clone was seen a handful of times. This rearrangement joins TRBV18 to TRBJ2-5; 7 bases align to TRBD1. The CDR3 contains 14 residues. Germline assignment: CDR1 KGHSH and CDR2 LQKENI. V lost 3 bases, J lost 2 bases, and 3 bases stayed unmatched. Here the CDR3 reads CASSPPTGQETQYF. The CDR3 DNA reads as TGTGCCAGCTCACCCCCGACAGGGCAAGAGACCCAGTACTTC.

The V gene is TRBV11-3, the J gene TRBJ2-7, with 7 bases identical to TRBD1. The CDR3 spans 14 residues. Germline values: CDR1 SGHNT, CDR2 YENEEA. Trimming at V came to 2 bases and at J to 3 bases, leaving 4 bases not matched to a gene. As DNA, the CDR3 is TGTGCCAGCAGCTTACGGCAGGGGGTCTACGAGCAGTACTTC. Translating it yields CASSLRQGVYEQYF.

The V call is TRBV7-8, the J call TRBJ1-3, with a weak D call TRBD1 (5 bases). CDR3 length: 15 residues. The V gene lost 4 bases and the J gene lost 2 bases, with 12 bases spanning the gap. The germline CDR1 and CDR2 sequences are SGHVS and FQNEAQ. In DNA, the CDR3 is TGTGCCAGCAGCTGGGGCAGGGTCGCTGGAAACACCATATATTTT. Its protein is CASSWGRVAGNTIYF.

V and J are TRBV29-1 and TRBJ2-3; 12 nucleotides match TRBD2. Germline V gene sequence: CDR1 SQVTM, CDR2 ANQGSEA. After removal of 7 bases from V and 6 bases from J, the junction contained 5 bases not matched to a gene. The CDR3 consists of 13 residues. CDR3 sequence: CSAGLAGRDTQYF. The CDR3 DNA reads as TGCAGCGCCGGACTAGCGGGAAGGGATACGCAGTATTTT.

This rearrangement joins TRBV11-2 to TRBJ1-1; 8 bases agree with TRBD1. CDR1 is SGHAT and CDR2 is FQNNGV in the germline V gene. Trimming cost V 5 bases and J 4 bases; bases outside gene matches: 12. CDR3 length: 16 amino acids. DNA of the CDR3: TGTGCCAGCAGCCCGGGTCGGGGACAGGATATCACTGAAGCTTTCTTT. It encodes CASSPGRGQDITEAFF.

V and J are TRBV7-8 and TRBJ1-1; D remains ambiguous. V was trimmed by 2 bases and J by 10 bases, leaving 8 bases between them. Germline CDR1 and CDR2: SGHVS and FQNEAQ. This CDR3 is 11 amino acids long. CDR3 residues: CASSLNRGAFF. The CDR3 DNA sequence: TGTGCCAGCAGCTTAAACCGGGGAGCTTTCTTT.

V and J are TRBV10-3 and TRBJ2-5; 13 bases are a match to TRBD2. The CDR3 totals 14 residues. Germline assignment: CDR1 ENHRY and CDR2 SYGVKD. V shed 5 bases, J shed 3 bases, and the junction held 0 bases outside the gene matches. The CDR3 region is CAISTSGREETQYF. The DNA of the CDR3 is TGTGCCATCAGTACTAGCGGGAGGGAAGAGACCCAGTACTTC.

V usage is TRBV6-1 and J usage is TRBJ2-7; D is perhaps TRBD1 (6 bases). V lost 4 bases to trimming and J lost 5 bases, with 15 bases between them. The CDR3 is 14 residues long. Germline CDR1 and CDR2: MNHNS and SASEGT. CDR3 in amino acids: CASSGGRVFHEQYF. The CDR3 DNA is TGTGCCAGCAGTGGGGGGCGGGTCTTCCACGAGCAGTACTTC.

The chain has TRBV25-1 and TRBJ1-2; D may be TRBD1 (5 bases). V lost 3 bases and J lost 4, with 21 bases in between. This CDR3 is built from 17 residues. CDR1 and CDR2 from the germline V gene are MGHDK and SYGVNS. CDR3 residues: CASSDFGGGVDGYGYTF. The DNA of the CDR3 is TGTGCCAGCAGTGATTTCGGAGGAGGGGTTGATGGCTATGGCTACACCTTC.

CDR3 bases: TGTGCCTGGAGTACTCCCCTAGGCTTAGGGAGATATGGCTACACCTTC. Protein: CAWSTPLGLGRYGYTF. The chain couples TRBV30 to TRBJ1-2; no clear D gene. Deletions cut 2 bases from V and 5 bases from J, with 21 bases between. The germline V gene has CDR1 GTSNPN and CDR2 SVGIG (reference sequence). The CDR3 has 16 amino acids. The whole variable domain, filled in from reference TRBV30 and TRBJ1-2, reads SQTIHQWPATLVQPVGSPLSLECTVEGTSNPNLYWYRQAAGRGLQLLFYSVGIGQISSEVPQNLSASRPQDRQFILSSKKLLLSDSGFYLCAWSTPLGLGRYGYTFGSGTRLTVV.